The 20 T cell receptor beta chains in this list originate from one sample, sequenced in a study of shared clonotypes between healthy human individuals. The naive CD8 subset, CD45RO-negative cells positively selected for CCR7, excluded terminally differentiated effector memory CD45RA+ cells. Data came from immunoSEQ multiplex PCR; TCRdb stores just in-frame clones and leaves some out. The repertoire has about 2.2 million clones, 80% to 95% of them found once; the top ten carry around 1.7%. The specimen was naive CD8+ T cells from PBMCs. The receptor set was obtained from a man aged 18 to 29 in good health. Some clones in this sample may be carry-over from other donors' samples.

This clone was detected only once. V is TRBV7-8 and J is TRBJ1-2, with no clear D. Trimming took 5 bases from V and 2 from J, leaving 12 bases between them. The CDR3 length is 14 residues. Germline V gene sequence: CDR1 SGHVS, CDR2 FQNEAQ. DNA of the CDR3: TGTGCCAGCAGCCCGTACATGGTAAACTATGGCTACACCTTC. Translation: CASSPYMVNYGYTF.

This clone was recorded once. The rearrangement joins TRBV5-4 to TRBJ2-6; 9 positions match TRBD2. This CDR3 has 16 residues. Unmatched junction bases numbered 5, after V lost 5 bases and J lost 2 bases. The germline gives CDR1 SGHNT, CDR2 YYREEE (reference sequence). The CDR3: CASRGREGPGANVLTF. The CDR3 bases are TGTGCCAGCAGGGGGCGGGAGGGCCCTGGGGCCAACGTCCTGACTTTC. The variable domain in full, completed from reference TRBV5-4 and TRBJ2-6, reads ETGVTQSPTHLIKTRGQQVTLRCSSQSGHNTVSWYQQALGQGPQFIFQYYREEENGRGNFPPRFSGLQFPNYSSELNVNALELDDSALYLCASRGREGPGANVLTFGAGSRLTVL.

This clone was seen just once. The same CDR3 is also encoded by other DNA sequences in this sample. V is TRBV27 and J is TRBJ2-7; D perhaps matches TRBD1 (6 bases). V was trimmed by 6 bases and J by 0 bases, leaving 12 bases between them. CDR3 size: 14 residues. Germline CDR1 reads MNHEY; CDR2 reads SMNVEV (reference sequence). The CDR3 spells CASSIRDNSYEQYF. The CDR3 bases are TGTGCCAGCAGCATCCGGGACAACTCCTACGAGCAGTACTTC.

The chain has TRBV9 and TRBJ2-7, with 9 nucleotides matching TRBD2. The length of the CDR3 is 15 residues. Germline V gene lookup returns CDR1 SGDLS and CDR2 YYNGEE. Trimming cost V 2 bases and J 5 bases; bases outside gene matches: 8. The CDR3 DNA sequence: TGTGCCAGCAGCGTCTCCCTAGGGACTAGCCACGAGCAGTACTTC. It yields the protein CASSVSLGTSHEQYF.

This clone appeared once. J is TRBJ1-2 and V is TRBV7-9; D gene uncertain. Per germline, CDR1 SEHNR and CDR2 FQNEAQ (reference sequence). Between the trimmed V and J ends, which lost 4 bases and 0 bases, there was a span of 15 bases. The CDR3 length is 16 residues. The CDR3 region has the DNA TGTGCCAGCAGCTCTCGGGCGGCCCTTCCTAACTATGGCTACACCTTC. It yields the protein CASSSRAALPNYGYTF.

This rearrangement joins TRBV29-1 to TRBJ1-2; no clear D gene. The length of the CDR3 is 13 residues. Looked up from germline, CDR1 is SQVTM and CDR2 is ANQGSEA. Trimming took off 3 bases at V and 9 bases at J, with 17 bases between the two ends. CDR3 DNA sequence: TGCAGCGTTGATGATACAGTAGATGAAAGCTACACCTTC. This translates into CSVDDTVDESYTF. Supplemented by reference TRBV29-1 and TRBJ1-2, the full variable domain reads SAVISQKPSRDICQRGTSLTIQCQVDSQVTMMFWYRQQPGQSLTLIATANQGSEATYESGFVIDKFPISRPNLTFSTLTVSNMSPEDSSIYLCSVDDTVDESYTFGSGTRLTVV.

This clone has only a few counts. This rearrangement joins TRBV28 to TRBJ1-1; the D is unclear. CDR1 is MDHEN and CDR2 is SYDVKM in the germline V gene. This CDR3 has 16 amino acids. Trimming shortened V by 5 bases and J by 1 base, and 17 bases separated the two germline ends. CDR3 nucleotide sequence: TGTGCCAGCAGTCCCCCGGATTGGGGTCGGAACACTGAAGCTTTCTTT. Protein sequence: CASSPPDWGRNTEAFF.

The chain has TRBV11-2 and TRBJ2-6; D is undetermined. V lost 1 base to trimming and J lost 0 bases, with 13 bases between them. Germline V gene data show CDR1 as SGHAT and CDR2 as FQNNGV. This CDR3 region has 18 residues. This CDR3 reads CASSLGRQVYSGANVLTF. The CDR3, as DNA: TGTGCCAGCAGCTTAGGGCGCCAGGTGTACTCTGGGGCCAACGTCCTGACTTTC.

The V call is TRBV18, the J call TRBJ2-5, with TRBD2 as a possible D gene (5 bases). The germline gives CDR1 KGHSH, CDR2 LQKENI. CDR3 length: 16 residues. V was clipped by 10 bases and J by 5 bases, with 26 bases between them. CDR3: CANDEIGPAGEETQYF. The DNA of the CDR3 is TGTGCCAACGACGAAATTGGTCCGGCCGGGGAGGAGACCCAGTACTTC.

In the case of this clone: Other DNA sequences of this sample code for an identical CDR3. The V call is TRBV7-9, the J call TRBJ1-2, with a possible D match to TRBD1 (5 bases). CDR3 size: 14 residues. The V gene's germline CDR1 is SEHNR and CDR2 FQNEAQ (reference sequence). V shed 0 bases and J shed 1 base, with 6 bases lying between them. The CDR3 is CASSLATVNYGYTF. In nucleotides, the CDR3 is TGTGCCAGCAGCTTAGCGACAGTTAACTATGGCTACACCTTC. The full variable domain, with the rest looked up from reference TRBV7-9 and TRBJ1-2, is DTGVSQNPRHKITKRGQNVTFRCDPISEHNRLYWYRQTLGQGPEFLTYFQNEAQLEKSRLLSDRFSAERPKGSFSTLEIQRTEQGDSAMYLCASSLATVNYGYTFGSGTRLTVV.

As to this clone: The sample has other DNA sequences that encode this CDR3 too. J is TRBJ2-5 and V is TRBV6-5; D is perhaps TRBD2 (5 bases). V lost 3 bases and J lost 5, with 7 bases in between. Germline CDR1 and CDR2: MNHEY and SVGAGI. The CDR3 has 12 residues. The CDR3 DNA reads as TGTGCCAGCAGTTATCCGGGGGAGACCCAGTACTTC. Translating it yields CASSYPGETQYF.

The V and J genes are TRBV10-1 and TRBJ2-7; 13 positions agree with TRBD2. The germline gives CDR1 WNHNN, CDR2 SYGVQD (reference sequence). The CDR3 is 14 residues long. The V and J ends lost 4 bases and 4 bases, in that order; junction bases with no gene match: 1. The CDR3 DNA sequence: TGCGCCAGCAGTGCGGGACTAGCGGGGTACGAGCAGTACTTC. Protein sequence: CASSAGLAGYEQYF.

The chain couples TRBV5-8 to TRBJ2-7, with 10 positions matching TRBD1. V gave up 2 bases and J gave up 5 bases; unmatched junction bases: 4. CDR3 length: 14 amino acids. Germline V CDR1 and CDR2: SGHTS, YDEGEE. The CDR3 sequence is CASSFLGTGDEQYF. The DNA of the CDR3 is TGTGCCAGCAGCTTTCTGGGGACAGGGGACGAGCAGTACTTC.

Note on this clone: Other DNA sequences in this specimen translate into the identical CDR3. This chain connects TRBV9 to TRBJ2-7; 8 nucleotides match TRBD1. CDR1 is SGDLS, CDR2 YYNGEE, per germline. Trimming cost V 0 bases and J 3 bases; bases outside gene matches: 5. The CDR3 consists of 15 residues. CDR3: CASSVGGTGNYEQYF. The CDR3 DNA reads as TGTGCCAGCAGCGTAGGAGGGACAGGTAACTACGAGCAGTACTTC.

This chain links TRBV9 with TRBJ2-2; D is perhaps TRBD2 (6 bases). CDR3 length: 18 residues. Trimming removed 0 bases at V and 1 base at J, with 16 bases between. Germline V gives CDR1 SGDLS, CDR2 YYNGEE. CDR3: CASSVEGRRRRNTGELFF. The CDR3 coding sequence is TGTGCCAGCAGCGTAGAGGGGAGGAGGCGGAGGAACACCGGGGAGCTGTTTTTT.

The chain joins TRBV5-1 to TRBJ2-3, with TRBD2 identical over 7 bases. V gave up 6 bases and J gave up 0 bases; unmatched junction bases: 4. This CDR3 region has 14 residues. In germline, CDR1 is SGHRS, CDR2 YFSETQ. The CDR3 sequence is CASILAPSTDTQYF. In DNA, the CDR3 is TGCGCCAGCATACTAGCGCCTAGCACAGATACGCAGTATTTT.

The V call is TRBV5-4, the J call TRBJ2-1, with 10 positions matching TRBD2. Germline assignment: CDR1 SGHNT and CDR2 YYREEE (reference sequence). The junction had 5 bases not matched to a gene; V was cut back by 6 bases and J by 2 bases. This CDR3 comprises 15 residues. The CDR3 is CASTPLAGAYNEQFF. In DNA, the CDR3 is TGTGCCAGCACGCCTCTAGCGGGAGCCTACAATGAGCAGTTCTTC.

The CDR3 DNA is TGTGCCAGCGTCGAGACGGCCAGCTCCTACAATGAGCAGTTCTTC. It translates to CASVETASSYNEQFF. The genes are TRBV2 and TRBJ2-1; D unresolved. The CDR3 runs to 15 residues. Germline values: CDR1 SNHLY, CDR2 FYNNEI. V was shortened by 8 bases and J by 0 bases, with 14 bases between the two germline ends.

V and J are TRBV28 and TRBJ2-3, with TRBD2 matching over 13 bases. Looked up from germline, CDR1 is MDHEN and CDR2 is SYDVKM. V lost 5 bases, J lost 5 bases, and 16 bases stayed unmatched. The CDR3 runs 19 residues. The CDR3 here is CASSPIRLGTSGILDTQYF. The CDR3 DNA reads as TGTGCCAGCAGTCCGATACGACTCGGGACTAGCGGGATTTTAGATACGCAGTATTTT.

This clone has only one observation. The chain joins TRBV28 to TRBJ2-3, with unresolved D. Germline V gene sequence: CDR1 MDHEN, CDR2 SYDVKM. The CDR3 is 16 residues long. With 6 bases removed from V and 2 bases from J, the gap between germline ends came to 18 bases. CDR3 coding DNA: TGTGCCAGCAGCCCCCGCCGTCTGCGGAACACAGATACGCAGTATTTT. As protein: CASSPRRLRNTDTQYF.